These 6 T cell receptor beta chains were all obtained from the same sample, sequenced in a study of cytomegalovirus exposure and HLA in healthy donors. Researchers ran the PCR with 60 Vbeta and 13 Jbeta primers. Sequencing used immunoSEQ multiplex PCR; TCRdb keeps in-frame clones, though not all of them. The sample table sets out about 210,000 clones. Source material: PBMCs. The receptor set was obtained from a woman in her twenties or thirties in good health and CMV-seropositive.

This chain uses TRBV19 with TRBJ1-1; maybe TRBD1 (6 bases). CDR1 and CDR2 from the germline V gene are LNHDA and SQIVND (reference sequence). The CDR3 has 13 amino acids. The V end was cut by 6 bases, the J end by 0 bases, with 8 bases between. The CDR3 spells CASRRTVNTEAFF. CDR3 in DNA: TGTGCCAGTAGACGGACAGTGAACACTGAAGCTTTCTTT.

The rearrangement joins TRBV4-3 to TRBJ2-2; perhaps TRBD2 as D (6 bases). Trimming stripped 3 bases from V and 2 bases from J, with 19 bases between. CDR3 length: 18 amino acids. The germline V gene encodes CDR1 LGHNA and CDR2 YSLEER. In DNA, the CDR3 is TGCGCCAGCAGCCACCCCGGGGGAAGCGGAGTCAACACCGGGGAGCTGTTTTTT. This codes for CASSHPGGSGVNTGELFF.

Concerning this clone: Other DNA sequences from this sample encode an identical CDR3 as well. V and J are TRBV5-1 and TRBJ1-1; maybe TRBD1 (6 bases). Germline CDR1 is SGHRS and CDR2 is YFSETQ. The CDR3 contains 13 residues. Between the trimmed V and J ends, which lost 2 bases and 1 base, there was a span of 6 bases. In DNA, the CDR3 is TGCGCCAGCAGCTTAGGGGGGAACACTGAAGCTTTCTTT. This translates into CASSLGGNTEAFF. Complete variable domain (other parts from reference TRBV5-1 and TRBJ1-1): KAGVTQTPRYLIKTRGQQVTLSCSPISGHRSVSWYQQTPGQGLQFLFEYFSETQRNKGNFPGRFSGRQFSNSRSEMNVSTLELGDSALYLCASSLGGNTEAFFGQGTRLTVV.

This rearrangement joins TRBV4-3 to TRBJ2-2, with D perhaps TRBD2 (5 bases). V lost 3 bases, J lost 2 bases, and 13 bases lay in between. The CDR3 loop spans 16 amino acids. Looked up from germline, CDR1 is LGHNA and CDR2 is YSLEER. For the CDR3, the DNA is TGCGCCAGCAGCCACTACCGTGGGAGTAACACCGGGGAGCTGTTTTTT. Amino acid sequence: CASSHYRGSNTGELFF.

For the CDR3, the DNA is TGTGCCAGCAGCTCCAGTCGACTGTACATAGCCAAAAACATTCAGTACTTC. It translates to CASSSSRLYIAKNIQYF. This chain joins TRBV7-8 and TRBJ2-4; D not resolved. The CDR3 length is 17 residues. Germline values: CDR1 SGHVS, CDR2 FQNEAQ. V dropped 4 bases and J dropped 0 bases, with 16 bases sitting between them. The whole variable domain, remainder taken from reference TRBV7-8 and TRBJ2-4, is GAGVSQSPRYKVAKRGQDVALRCDPISGHVSLFWYQQALGQGPEFLTYFQNEAQLDKSGLPSDRFFAERPEGSVSTLKIQRTQQEDSAVYLCASSSSRLYIAKNIQYFGAGTRLSVL.

This chain joins TRBV30 and TRBJ1-5; tentative D call: TRBD1 (6 bases). CDR1 and CDR2 from the germline V gene are GTSNPN and SVGIG (reference sequence). The V gene lost 0 bases and the J gene lost 1 base, with 10 bases spanning the gap. The CDR3 spans 15 residues. The CDR3 loop is CAWSVGQGSNQPQHF. In nucleotides, the CDR3 is TGTGCCTGGAGTGTTGGGCAGGGGAGCAATCAGCCCCAGCATTTT. The variable domain in full, with the rest retrieved from reference TRBV30 and TRBJ1-5, is SQTIHQWPATLVQPVGSPLSLECTVEGTSNPNLYWYRQAAGRGLQLLFYSVGIGQISSEVPQNLSASRPQDRQFILSSKKLLLSDSGFYLCAWSVGQGSNQPQHFGDGTRLSIL.